This T cell receptor (beta chain) was obtained from a study of shared clonotypes between healthy human individuals. Study-level information: Aged between 18 and 49, the donors were a couple of women and a few men. General study points: Against clonotypes common to all four donors, non-shared ones had lower generation probabilities. Researchers sampled only blood; tissue repertoires likely differ.

V lost 4 bases to trimming and J lost 4 bases, with 11 bases between them. Germline-derived CDR1 and CDR2 are SGHTA and FQGNSA. CDR3 length: 13 amino acids. A remark on this clone: Its specificity is unknown.

The table came from immunoSEQ multiplex PCR; TCRdb's copy has only in-frame clones and leaves some out. The sample contains about a million clones, approximately 76% of which appear only once. Partitioning of CD4+ cells yielded a CD45RA+ naive subset and a CD45RA-negative memory subset. This chain uses TRBV7-2 with TRBJ2-7; a weak D match, TRBD2 (6 bases). The origin of this receptor is a man in his late teens or twenties in good health. The sample was memory CD4+ T cells sorted from blood. Subset: CD45RA-negative fraction. CDR3 in amino acids: CASSSGGMYEQYF. The CDR3 coding sequence is TGTGCCAGCAGCTCTGGGGGGATGTACGAGCAGTACTTC. Combining the CDR3 with reference TRBV7-2 and TRBJ2-7 gives the whole variable domain GAGVSQSPSNKVTEKGKDVELRCDPISGHTALYWYRQSLGQGLEFLIYFQGNSAPDKSGLPSDRFSAERTGGSVSTLTIQRTQQEDSAVYLCASSSGGMYEQYFGPGTRLTVT.